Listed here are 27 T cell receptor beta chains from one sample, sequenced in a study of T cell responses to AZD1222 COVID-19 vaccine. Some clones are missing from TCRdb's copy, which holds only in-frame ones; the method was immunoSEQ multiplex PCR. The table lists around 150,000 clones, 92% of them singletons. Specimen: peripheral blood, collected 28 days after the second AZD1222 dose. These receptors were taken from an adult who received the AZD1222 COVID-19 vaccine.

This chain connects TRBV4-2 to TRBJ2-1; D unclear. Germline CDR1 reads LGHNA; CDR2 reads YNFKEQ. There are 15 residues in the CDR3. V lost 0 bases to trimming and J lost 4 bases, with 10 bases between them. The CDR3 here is CASSQDRFTYNEQFF. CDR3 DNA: TGTGCCAGCAGCCAAGATCGCTTCACATACAATGAGCAGTTCTTC.

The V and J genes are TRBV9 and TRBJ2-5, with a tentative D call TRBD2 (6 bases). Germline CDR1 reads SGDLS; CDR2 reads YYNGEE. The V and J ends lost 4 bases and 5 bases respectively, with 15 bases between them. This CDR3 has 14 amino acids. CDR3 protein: CASSLEGGGETQYF. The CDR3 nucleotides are TGTGCCAGCAGCCTAGAGGGAGGCGGGGAGACCCAGTACTTC.

For the CDR3, the DNA is TGTGCCAGCAGTGACAGTTACGGGGAGCTGTTTTTT. Residues: CASSDSYGELFF. The J gene is TRBJ2-2, the V gene TRBV6-2 or TRBV6-3; tentative D call: TRBD1 (5 bases). CDR1 is MNHEY and CDR2 is SVGEGT in the germline V gene. The CDR3 runs to 12 residues. With 5 bases removed from V and 7 bases from J, the gap between germline ends came to 8 bases.

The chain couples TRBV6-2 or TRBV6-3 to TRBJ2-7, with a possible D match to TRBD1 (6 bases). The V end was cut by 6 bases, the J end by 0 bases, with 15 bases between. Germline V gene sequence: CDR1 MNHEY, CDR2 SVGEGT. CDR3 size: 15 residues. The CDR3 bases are TGTGCCAGCAGGTACAGGGTAGGAAGCTCCTACGAGCAGTACTTC. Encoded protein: CASRYRVGSSYEQYF.

In DNA form, the CDR3 reads TGTGCCAGCAGCCAAGTCGGGACAGGGACCTTAGTCAATGGCTACACCTTC. It is translated as CASSQVGTGTLVNGYTF. V and J are TRBV4-2 and TRBJ1-2, with 9 bases matching TRBD1. CDR1 and CDR2 from the germline V gene are LGHNA and YNFKEQ. J was trimmed by 6 bases and V by 1 base; bases with no gene match: 12. This CDR3 contains 17 residues.

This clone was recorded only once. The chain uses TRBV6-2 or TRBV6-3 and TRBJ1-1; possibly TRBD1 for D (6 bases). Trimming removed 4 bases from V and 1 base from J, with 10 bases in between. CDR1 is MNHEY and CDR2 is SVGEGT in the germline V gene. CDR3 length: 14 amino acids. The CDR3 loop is CASSLRGENTEAFF. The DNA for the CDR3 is TGTGCCAGCAGTTTAAGGGGGGAGAACACTGAAGCTTTCTTT.

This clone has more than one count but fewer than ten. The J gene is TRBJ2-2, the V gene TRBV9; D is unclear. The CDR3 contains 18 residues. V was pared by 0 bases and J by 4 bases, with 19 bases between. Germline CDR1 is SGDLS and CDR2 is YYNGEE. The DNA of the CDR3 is TGTGCCAGCAGCGTAGAACTCTCCGGGCCCCGCTTCACCGGGGAGCTGTTTTTT. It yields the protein CASSVELSGPRFTGELFF.

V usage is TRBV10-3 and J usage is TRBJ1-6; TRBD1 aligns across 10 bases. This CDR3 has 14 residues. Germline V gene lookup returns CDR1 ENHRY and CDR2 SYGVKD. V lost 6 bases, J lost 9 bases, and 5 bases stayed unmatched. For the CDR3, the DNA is TGTGCCATCAGCGAAGACAGGGGGCTTTCACCCCTCCACTTT. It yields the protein CAISEDRGLSPLHF.

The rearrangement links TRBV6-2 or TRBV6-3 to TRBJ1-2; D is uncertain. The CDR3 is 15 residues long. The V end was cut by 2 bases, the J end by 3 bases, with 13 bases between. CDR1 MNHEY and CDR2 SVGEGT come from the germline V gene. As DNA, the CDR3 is TGTGCCAGCAGTTACGGCGCCCTGGCCCACTATGGCTACACCTTC. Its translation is CASSYGALAHYGYTF.

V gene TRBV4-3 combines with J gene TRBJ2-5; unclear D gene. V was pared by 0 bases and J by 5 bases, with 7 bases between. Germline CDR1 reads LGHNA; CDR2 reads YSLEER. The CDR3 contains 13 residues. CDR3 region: CASSQDLRETQYF. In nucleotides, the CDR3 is TGCGCCAGCAGCCAAGATCTGCGGGAGACCCAGTACTTC.

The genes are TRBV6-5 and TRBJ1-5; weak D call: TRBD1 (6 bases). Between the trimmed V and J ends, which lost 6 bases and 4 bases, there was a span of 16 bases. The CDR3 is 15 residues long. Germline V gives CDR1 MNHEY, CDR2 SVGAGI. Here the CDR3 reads CASRDGQSGNQPQHF. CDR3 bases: TGTGCCAGCAGGGACGGACAGTCCGGGAATCAGCCCCAGCATTTT.

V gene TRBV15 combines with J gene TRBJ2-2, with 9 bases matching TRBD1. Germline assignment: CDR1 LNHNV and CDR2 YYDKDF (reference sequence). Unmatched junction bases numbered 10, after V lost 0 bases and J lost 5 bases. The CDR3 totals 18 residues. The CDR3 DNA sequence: TGTGCCACCAGCAGAGACCGGGACAGGGAATGGGGAACCGGGGAGCTGTTTTTT. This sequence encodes CATSRDRDREWGTGELFF.

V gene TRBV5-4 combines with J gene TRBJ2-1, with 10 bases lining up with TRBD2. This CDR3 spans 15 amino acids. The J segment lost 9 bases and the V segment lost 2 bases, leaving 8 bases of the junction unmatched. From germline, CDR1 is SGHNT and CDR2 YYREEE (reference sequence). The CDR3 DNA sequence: TGTGCCAGCAGCTTTAAACTAGCGGGAAAGGTTGAGCAGTTCTTC. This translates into CASSFKLAGKVEQFF.

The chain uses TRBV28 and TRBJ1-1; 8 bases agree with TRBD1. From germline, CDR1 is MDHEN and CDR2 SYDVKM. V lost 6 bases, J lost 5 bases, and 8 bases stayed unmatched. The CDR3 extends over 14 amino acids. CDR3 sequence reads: CASSSGQGGTEAFF. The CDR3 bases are TGTGCCAGCAGCTCAGGACAGGGAGGTACTGAAGCTTTCTTT.

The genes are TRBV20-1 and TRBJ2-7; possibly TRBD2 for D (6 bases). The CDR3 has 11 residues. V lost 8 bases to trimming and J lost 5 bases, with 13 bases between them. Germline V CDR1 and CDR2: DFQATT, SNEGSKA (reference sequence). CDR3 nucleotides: TGCAGTTTACGGAGGGCCCACGAGCAGTACTTC. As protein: CSLRRAHEQYF.

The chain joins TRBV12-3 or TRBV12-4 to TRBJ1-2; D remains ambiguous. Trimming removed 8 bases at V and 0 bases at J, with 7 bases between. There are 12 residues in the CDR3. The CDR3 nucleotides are TGTGCCAGCGGTCAGTCTAACTATGGCTACACCTTC. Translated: CASGQSNYGYTF.

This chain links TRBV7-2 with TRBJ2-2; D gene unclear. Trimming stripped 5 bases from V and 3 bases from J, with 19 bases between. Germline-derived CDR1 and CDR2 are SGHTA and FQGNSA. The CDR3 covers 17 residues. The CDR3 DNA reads TGTGCCAGCAGCGTGGACCGGGCTAGTGTAGACACCGGGGAGCTGTTTTTT. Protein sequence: CASSVDRASVDTGELFF.

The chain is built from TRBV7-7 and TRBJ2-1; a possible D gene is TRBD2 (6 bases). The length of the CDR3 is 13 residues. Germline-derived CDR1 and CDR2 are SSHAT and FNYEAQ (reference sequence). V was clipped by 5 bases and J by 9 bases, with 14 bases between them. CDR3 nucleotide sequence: TGTGCCAGCAGCCCATCGGGGGTCCCTGAGCAGTTCTTC. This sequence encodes CASSPSGVPEQFF.

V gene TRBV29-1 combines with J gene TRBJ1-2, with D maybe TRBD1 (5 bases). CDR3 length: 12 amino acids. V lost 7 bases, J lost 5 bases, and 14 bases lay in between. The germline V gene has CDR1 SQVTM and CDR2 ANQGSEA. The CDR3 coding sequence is TGCAGCGCGGGGGGGGTGAATTATGGCTACACCTTC. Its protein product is CSAGGVNYGYTF.

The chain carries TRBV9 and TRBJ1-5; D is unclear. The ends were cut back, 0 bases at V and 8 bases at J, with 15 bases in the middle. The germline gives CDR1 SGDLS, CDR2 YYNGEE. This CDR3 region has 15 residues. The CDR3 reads CASSVDGSPGEPQHF. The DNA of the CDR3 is TGTGCCAGCAGCGTAGATGGAAGCCCCGGGGAGCCCCAGCATTTT.

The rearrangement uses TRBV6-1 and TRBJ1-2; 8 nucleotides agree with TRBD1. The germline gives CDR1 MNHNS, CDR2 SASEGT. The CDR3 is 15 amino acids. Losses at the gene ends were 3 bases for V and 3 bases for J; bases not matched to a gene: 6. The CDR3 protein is CASSDPQGVYYGYTF. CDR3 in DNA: TGTGCCAGCAGTGACCCACAGGGGGTGTACTATGGCTACACCTTC.

This CDR3 is CASSSSSGSSYNEQFF. CDR3 nucleotide sequence: TGTGCCAGCAGCTCCTCTAGCGGGAGCTCCTACAATGAGCAGTTCTTC. This chain joins TRBV7-3 and TRBJ2-1, with TRBD2 matching over 10 bases. The V and J ends lost 4 bases and 0 bases, in that order; junction bases with no gene match: 3. Germline values: CDR1 SGHTA, CDR2 FQGTGA. The CDR3 spans 16 residues.

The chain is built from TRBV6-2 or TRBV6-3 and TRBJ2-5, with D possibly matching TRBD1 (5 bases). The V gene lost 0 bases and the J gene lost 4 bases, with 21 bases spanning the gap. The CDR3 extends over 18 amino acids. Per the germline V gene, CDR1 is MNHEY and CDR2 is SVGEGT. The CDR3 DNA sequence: TGTGCCAGCAGTTACTCGCAGTTGCAGGGTGATCTGGGAGAGACCCAGTACTTC. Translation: CASSYSQLQGDLGETQYF.

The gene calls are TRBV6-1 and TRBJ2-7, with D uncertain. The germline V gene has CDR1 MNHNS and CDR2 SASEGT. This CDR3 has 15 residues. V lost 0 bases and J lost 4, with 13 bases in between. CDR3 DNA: TGTGCCAGCAGTGAAGCGGCGGTAGGTTCGTACGAGCAGTACTTC. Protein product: CASSEAAVGSYEQYF.

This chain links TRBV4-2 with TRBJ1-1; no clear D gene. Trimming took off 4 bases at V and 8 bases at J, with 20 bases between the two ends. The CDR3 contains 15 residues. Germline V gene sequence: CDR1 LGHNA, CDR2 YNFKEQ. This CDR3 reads CASSPKEGVASEAFF. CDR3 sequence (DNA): TGTGCCAGCAGCCCAAAAGAAGGAGTAGCGTCGGAAGCTTTCTTT.

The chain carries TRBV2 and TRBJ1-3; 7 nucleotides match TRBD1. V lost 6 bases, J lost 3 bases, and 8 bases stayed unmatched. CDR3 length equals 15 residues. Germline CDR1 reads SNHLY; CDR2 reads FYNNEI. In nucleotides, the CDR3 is TGTGCCAGCAGGGGGGACAGATTTCATGGAAACACCATATATTTT. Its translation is CASRGDRFHGNTIYF.

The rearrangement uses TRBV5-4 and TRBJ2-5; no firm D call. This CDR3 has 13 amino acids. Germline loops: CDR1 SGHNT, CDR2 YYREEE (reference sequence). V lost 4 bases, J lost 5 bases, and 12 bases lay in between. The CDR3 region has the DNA TGTGCCAGCAGCAATAGCTTTGCGGAGACCCAGTACTTC. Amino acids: CASSNSFAETQYF.